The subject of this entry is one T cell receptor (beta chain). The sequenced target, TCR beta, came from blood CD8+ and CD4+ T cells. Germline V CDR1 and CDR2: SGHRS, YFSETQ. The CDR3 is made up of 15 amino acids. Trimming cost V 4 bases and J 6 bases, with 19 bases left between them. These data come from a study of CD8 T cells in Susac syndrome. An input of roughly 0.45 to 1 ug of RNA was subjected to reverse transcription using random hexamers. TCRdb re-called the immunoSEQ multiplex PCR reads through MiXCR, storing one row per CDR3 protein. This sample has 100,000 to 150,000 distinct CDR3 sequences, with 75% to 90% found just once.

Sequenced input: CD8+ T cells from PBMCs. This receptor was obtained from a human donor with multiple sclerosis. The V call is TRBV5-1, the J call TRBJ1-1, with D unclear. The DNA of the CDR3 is TGCGCCAGCAGCCGCATGTTCGGCCTCGGGGCTGAAGCTTTCTTT. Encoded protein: CASSRMFGLGAEAFF.